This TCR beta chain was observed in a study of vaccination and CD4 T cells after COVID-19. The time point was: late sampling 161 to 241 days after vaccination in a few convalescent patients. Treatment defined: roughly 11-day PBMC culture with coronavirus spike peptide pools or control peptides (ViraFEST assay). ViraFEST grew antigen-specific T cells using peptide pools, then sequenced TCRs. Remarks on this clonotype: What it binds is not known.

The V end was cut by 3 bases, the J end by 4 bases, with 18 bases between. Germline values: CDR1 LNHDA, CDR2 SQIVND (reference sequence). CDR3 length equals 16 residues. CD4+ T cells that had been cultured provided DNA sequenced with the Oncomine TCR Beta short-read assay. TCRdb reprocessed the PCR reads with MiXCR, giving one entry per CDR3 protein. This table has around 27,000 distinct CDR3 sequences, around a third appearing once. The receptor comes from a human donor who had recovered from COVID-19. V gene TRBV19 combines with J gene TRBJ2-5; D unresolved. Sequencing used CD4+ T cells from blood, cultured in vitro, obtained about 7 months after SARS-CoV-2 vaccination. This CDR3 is CASSMWTGSKGETQYF. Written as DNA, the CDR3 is TGTGCCAGTAGTATGTGGACCGGTTCCAAGGGAGAGACCCAGTACTTC.